The 5 T cell receptor beta chains below come from one sample, sequenced in a study of blood T cell repertoires in COVID-19. Sequenced by immunoSEQ multiplex PCR; TCRdb stores in-frame clones only, minus some. The repertoire holds some 190,000 clones, with 70% to 90% as singletons. The sample consisted of peripheral blood. The receptors were gathered from a man between 60 and 75 years old with acute or convalescent COVID-19.

This clone was detected ten times or more. This chain links TRBV7-3 with TRBJ2-1; a weak D match, TRBD2 (6 bases). V was clipped by 5 bases and J by 5 bases, with 16 bases between them. The CDR3 has 15 residues. In germline, CDR1 is SGHTA, CDR2 FQGTGA. CDR3 coding DNA: TGTGCCAGCAGCCCCGTTGGGCGGGATAACAATGAGCAGTTCTTC. Translated: CASSPVGRDNNEQFF. The full variable domain, in which reference TRBV7-3 and TRBJ2-1 provide the parts outside the CDR3, is GAGVSQTPSNKVTEKGKYVELRCDPISGHTALYWYRQSLGQGPEFLIYFQGTGAADDSGLPNDRFFAVRPEGSVSTLKIQRTERGDSAVYLCASSPVGRDNNEQFFGPGTRLTVL.

This rearrangement joins TRBV18 to TRBJ2-3, with D possibly being TRBD2 (5 bases). V lost 5 bases and J lost 3, with 9 bases in between. This CDR3 has 13 residues. Germline CDR1 is KGHSH and CDR2 is LQKENI. The CDR3: CASSVPGTDTQYF. The CDR3, as DNA: TGTGCCAGCTCAGTACCGGGAACAGATACGCAGTATTTT.

The chain combines TRBV4-3 with TRBJ2-2, with a tentative D call TRBD2 (5 bases). The CDR3 spans 14 residues. Trimming removed 3 bases at V and 5 bases at J, with 10 bases between. Germline V lookup: CDR1 LGHNA, CDR2 YSLEER. The CDR3 DNA sequence: TGCGCCAGCAGCCACCAACTAGATACCGGGGAGCTGTTTTTT. Translating gives CASSHQLDTGELFF.

The V call is TRBV3-1 (or the pseudogene TRBV3-2), the J call TRBJ2-7, with 10 bases identical to TRBD2. Germline CDR1 is LGHDT and CDR2 is YNNKEL (reference sequence). This CDR3 contains 15 residues. The junction had 11 bases not matched to a gene; V was cut back by 10 bases and J by 2 bases. CDR3 region: CATRLSSGGPYEQYF. Here the CDR3 DNA reads TGTGCCACGCGCCTGTCTAGCGGGGGTCCCTACGAGCAGTACTTC.

The CDR3 region has the DNA TGTGCCAGCAGCTTGGGGCCCGGAGTTGATTCACCCCTCCACTTT. Its translation: CASSLGPGVDSPLHF. The chain employs TRBV7-2 and TRBJ1-6, with D maybe TRBD1 (5 bases). This CDR3 spans 15 amino acids. V dropped 3 bases and J dropped 8 bases, with 14 bases sitting between them. CDR1 is SGHTA and CDR2 is FQGNSA in the germline V gene.